The 17 T cell receptor beta chains below were found in one sample sequenced in a study of T cell responses to AZD1222 COVID-19 vaccine. Using immunoSEQ multiplex PCR, the repertoire was profiled, and TCRdb retains in-frame clones only, with some absent. The sample has around 100,000 clones; approximately 91% are singletons. The sample consisted of peripheral blood, taken on day 0 of AZD1222 vaccination. The receptors were sampled from an adult in good health.

The CDR3 here is CASSNEAGFSGNTIYF. CDR3 in DNA: TGTGCCAGCTCAAACGAAGCAGGGTTCTCTGGAAACACCATATATTTT. This chain uses TRBV18 with TRBJ1-3; the D gene is possibly TRBD1 (5 bases). Germline CDR1 is KGHSH and CDR2 is LQKENI. There are 16 residues in the CDR3. V lost 5 bases to trimming and J lost 0 bases, with 14 bases between them.

The sample holds a few counts of this clone. The V call is TRBV19, the J call TRBJ1-1, with TRBD1 matching over 9 bases. The CDR3 extends over 15 amino acids. CDR1 and CDR2 from the germline V gene are LNHDA and SQIVND (reference sequence). Unmatched junction bases numbered 10, after V lost 5 bases and J lost 6 bases. As DNA, the CDR3 is TGTGCCAGTAGTCGGACTGGGACAGGGAAACCTGAAGCTTTCTTT. Amino acids: CASSRTGTGKPEAFF.

The V and J genes are TRBV5-1 and TRBJ1-6; tentatively, D is TRBD1 (5 bases). The ends were cut back, 0 bases at V and 9 bases at J, with 13 bases in the middle. This CDR3 is 15 amino acids long. The germline V gene has CDR1 SGHRS and CDR2 YFSETQ. CDR3 DNA sequence: TGCGCCAGCAGCTTGGAGGGGTCAGCGAGTTCACCCCTCCACTTT. This gives the protein CASSLEGSASSPLHF.

The chain is built from TRBV15 and TRBJ1-1; D ambiguous. V lost 5 bases and J 1 base, leaving 8 bases between the germline ends. In germline, CDR1 is LNHNV, CDR2 YYDKDF (reference sequence). The CDR3 runs 13 residues. In DNA, the CDR3 is TGTGCCACCAGCTTACACCAGAACACTGAAGCTTTCTTT. It yields the protein CATSLHQNTEAFF.

The chain employs TRBV11-3 and TRBJ2-5; 9 bases match TRBD1. V dropped 1 base and J dropped 5; count of bases not matched to a gene: 5. The germline V gene encodes CDR1 SGHNT and CDR2 YENEEA. This CDR3 spans 15 amino acids. CDR3 amino acids: CASSLAGTGLETQYF. The CDR3 coding sequence is TGTGCCAGCAGCTTAGCCGGGACAGGGTTGGAGACCCAGTACTTC.

The chain couples TRBV5-1 to TRBJ2-1; D not resolved. The CDR3 is 13 residues long. V was cut by 3 bases and J by 1 base, with 5 bases left in between. Germline V gene sequence: CDR1 SGHRS, CDR2 YFSETQ. CDR3 nucleotides: TGCGCCAGCAGCTACAGATCCTACAATGAGCAGTTCTTC. This encodes CASSYRSYNEQFF.

V usage is TRBV9 and J usage is TRBJ2-3; D tentatively reads TRBD1 or TRBD2 (6 bases each). Germline-derived CDR1 and CDR2 are SGDLS and YYNGEE. The CDR3 spans 16 residues. V lost 2 bases, J lost 5 bases, and 18 bases lay in between. The CDR3 protein is CASSVLVGGPIDTQYF. The CDR3 DNA sequence: TGTGCCAGCAGCGTCCTAGTGGGGGGCCCCATAGATACGCAGTATTTT.

The J gene is TRBJ1-1, the V gene TRBV14, with TRBD1 matching over 8 bases. The germline CDR1 and CDR2 sequences are SGHDN and FVKESK. This CDR3 comprises 11 residues. V lost 4 bases to trimming and J lost 11 bases; unmatched junction nucleotides: 3. The CDR3 nucleotides are TGTGCCAGCAGCCCGGGGGACAGGGCTTTCTTT. It codes for CASSPGDRAFF.

The rearrangement uses TRBV6-1 and TRBJ1-5, with D hard to call. The CDR3 runs to 13 residues. Germline CDR1 is MNHNS and CDR2 is SASEGT. Trimming shortened V by 1 base and J by 5 bases, and 6 bases separated the two germline ends. The DNA of the CDR3 is TGTGCCAGCAGTGAAGGTCCGGATCAGCCCCAGCATTTT. Amino acids: CASSEGPDQPQHF.

The gene calls are TRBV19 and TRBJ2-7; 9 bases are a match to TRBD1. The CDR3 sequence is 14 residues long. Germline CDR1 and CDR2: LNHDA and SQIVND (reference sequence). The J segment lost 5 bases and the V segment lost 5 bases, leaving 7 bases of the junction unmatched. This CDR3 is CASSPGQGSDEQYF. For the CDR3, the DNA is TGTGCCAGTAGTCCTGGACAGGGGTCTGACGAGCAGTACTTC.

The rearrangement joins TRBV29-1 to TRBJ1-2; D gene uncertain. Germline V CDR1 and CDR2: SQVTM, ANQGSEA. The CDR3 is 13 residues long. V lost 8 bases and J 0 bases, leaving 13 bases between the germline ends. The CDR3: CSSQPPPNYGYTF. For the CDR3, the DNA is TGCAGCTCTCAACCACCTCCTAACTATGGCTACACCTTC.

The chain has TRBV12-3 or TRBV12-4 and TRBJ1-5; unclear D gene. V lost 0 bases and J lost 7, with 7 bases in between. This CDR3 spans 13 amino acids. CDR3 region: CASSLAGQQPQHF. The CDR3 DNA reads as TGTGCCAGCAGTTTAGCAGGTCAGCAGCCCCAGCATTTT.

This chain uses TRBV6-5 with TRBJ1-2, with a weak D call TRBD1 (6 bases). The germline V and J ends were trimmed by 5 bases and 7 bases, with 17 bases remaining between them. The germline CDR1 and CDR2 sequences are MNHEY and SVGAGI. The CDR3 totals 14 residues. CDR3: CASSRGQFVSGYTF. As DNA, the CDR3 is TGTGCCAGCAGTAGAGGACAGTTTGTCTCTGGCTACACCTTC.

The chain carries TRBV5-1 and TRBJ2-1; no reliable D call. In germline, CDR1 is SGHRS, CDR2 YFSETQ. There are 15 residues in the CDR3. Deletions cut 1 base from V and 3 bases from J, with 11 bases between. CDR3 bases: TGCGCCAGCAGCTTGTCTGGGGTAGGCTACAATGAGCAGTTCTTC. Protein sequence: CASSLSGVGYNEQFF. Together with reference TRBV5-1 and TRBJ2-1, the CDR3 gives the full variable domain: KAGVTQTPRYLIKTRGQQVTLSCSPISGHRSVSWYQQTPGQGLQFLFEYFSETQRNKGNFPGRFSGRQFSNSRSEMNVSTLELGDSALYLCASSLSGVGYNEQFFGPGTRLTVL.

The chain employs TRBV7-9 and TRBJ2-7; 9 bases agree with TRBD1. Trimming cost V 6 bases and J 1 base; bases outside gene matches: 10. Germline CDR1 and CDR2: SEHNR and FQNEAQ (reference sequence). The CDR3 totals 16 residues. CDR3 sequence reads: CASSGAAGQGSYEQYF. The CDR3 DNA reads TGTGCCAGCAGTGGCGCGGCGGGACAGGGTTCCTACGAGCAGTACTTC.

This clone was seen only a few times. The chain employs TRBV21-1 and TRBJ1-5; the table calls TRBD1, which could not be checked here. TRBV21-1 is a recognized pseudogene. CDR3 size: 16 residues. In nucleotides, the CDR3 is TGTGCCAGCAGCAAAGCGGGGCAGAATAGCAATCAGCCCCAGCATTTT. Its translation: CASSKAGQNSNQPQHF.

The chain is built from TRBV9 and TRBJ2-7; TRBD1 matches 7 bases. Germline V gene lookup returns CDR1 SGDLS and CDR2 YYNGEE. This CDR3 comprises 15 residues. Unmatched junction bases numbered 6, after V lost 3 bases and J lost 0 bases. The CDR3 reads CASSADRDFSYEQYF. CDR3 sequence (DNA): TGTGCCAGCAGCGCCGACAGGGATTTCTCCTACGAGCAGTACTTC.